This T cell receptor beta chain was identified during a study of blood T cell repertoires in COVID-19. About the study: Sites in the United States, Italy and Spain provided acute and convalescent COVID-19 samples. Sources were T cells, B-cell-depleted T cells, or PBMCs; the material itself was cDNA or gDNA.

V shed 6 bases, J shed 5 bases, and the junction held 3 bases outside the gene matches. From germline, CDR1 is DFQATT and CDR2 SNEGSKA (reference sequence). CDR3 length: 11 residues. Methods used by the authors: Reference gene primer amplification in the assay estimated nucleated cell counts. Sequencing used immunoSEQ multiplex PCR; TCRdb keeps in-frame clones, though not all of them. The D gene and trimming were derived from the DNA, and the V and J assignments and clone size from that table. The sample lists 25,000 to 35,000 clones, over 75% occurring once. The sample comprised peripheral blood. This chain links TRBV20-1 with TRBJ1-2; 7 positions match TRBD1. The source of this sequence is a woman aged 60-70 years with acute or convalescent COVID-19. CDR3: CSAYRGYGYTF. CDR3 nucleotide sequence: TGCAGTGCCTACAGGGGATATGGCTACACCTTC.